This T cell receptor beta chain was retrieved from a study of blood T cell repertoires in COVID-19. Study at large: PBMCs, B-cell-depleted T cells, or T cells provided the cDNA or gDNA that made up the material.

Per the original methods: Quantification of nucleated cells was approximated via reference gene primer amplification. Assay: immunoSEQ multiplex PCR; the TCRdb copy retains only in-frame clones and omits some. From that table come the V and J calls and clone size; the DNA was used to work out D and trimming. This sample yields nearly 250,000 clones, of which approximately 85% are seen a single time; about 8.2% belongs to the top ten. Participants' reported clinical history set cohort assignment. There are 14 residues in the CDR3. With 2 bases removed from V and 4 bases from J, the gap between germline ends came to 11 bases. CDR1 is MNHEY and CDR2 is SVGEGT in the germline V gene.

The gene calls are TRBV6-2 or TRBV6-3 and TRBJ1-1, with D maybe TRBD1 (5 bases). Material: PBMCs or T cells enriched from blood (not recorded which). The receptor was derived from a woman in her forties or fifties with acute COVID-19. CDR3 protein: CASSYAREVTEAFF. The CDR3 nucleotides read TGTGCCAGCAGTTACGCCAGGGAAGTCACTGAAGCTTTCTTT.